This is a list of T cell receptor beta chains from one sample in a study of T cell responses to AZD1222 COVID-19 vaccine. Here immunoSEQ multiplex PCR was the method, and the copy in TCRdb shows in-frame clones only, minus some. The table lists 140,000 or so clones, 75% to 90% of them singletons. The sequencing here drew on peripheral blood, taken on day 0 of AZD1222 vaccination. The source of these receptors is an adult in good health. Both conserved end residues are part of each CDR3. D genes are given only for firm matches. Clone size appears in some rows only: once, few, many, or a class for an expanded clone.

J,size,D,V,CDR3,DNA
TRBJ1-4,NA,NA,TRBV3-1/TRBV3-2,CASSLGGSVKKLFF,TGTGCCAGCAGCCTTGGGGGTTCTGTAAAGAAACTGTTTTTT
TRBJ1-2,NA,TRBD1,TRBV9,CASSARTGGNYGYTF,TGTGCCAGCAGCGCTAGGACAGGGGGCAACTATGGCTACACCTTC
TRBJ2-7,NA,NA,TRBV19,CATSRAGSYEQYF,TGTGCCACCTCGAGGGCAGGGTCGTACGAGCAGTACTTC
TRBJ2-5,NA,TRBD2,TRBV29-1,CSVVSSGRAQETQYF,TGCAGCGTTGTTTCTAGCGGGAGGGCCCAAGAGACCCAGTACTTC
TRBJ2-2,NA,NA,TRBV18,CASSPDRTGELFF,TGTGCCAGCTCACCCGACAGGACCGGGGAGCTGTTTTTT
TRBJ1-1,NA,NA,TRBV25-1,CASTGNTEAFF,TGTGCCAGCACAGGGAACACTGAAGCTTTCTTT
TRBJ1-5,few,NA,TRBV30,CAWSVDTGQPQHF,TGTGCCTGGAGTGTAGACACTGGTCAGCCCCAGCATTTT
TRBJ1-5,NA,NA,TRBV19,CASSIFGGYSNQPQHF,TGTGCCAGTAGTATCTTTGGTGGTTATAGCAATCAGCCCCAGCATTTT
TRBJ1-1,NA,NA,TRBV6-5,CASRLQVSNTEAFF,TGTGCCAGCAGGTTACAGGTATCGAACACTGAAGCTTTCTTT
TRBJ1-6,NA,NA,TRBV7-9,CASSFTGWVSPLHF,TGTGCCAGCAGCTTTACAGGCTGGGTTTCACCCCTCCACTTT
TRBJ1-3,NA,NA,TRBV30,CAWSVLGNTIYF,TGTGCCTGGAGTGTACTTGGAAACACCATATATTTT
TRBJ1-4,NA,NA,TRBV2,CASSAGRANEKLFF,TGTGCCAGCAGTGCGGGACGGGCTAATGAAAAACTGTTTTTT
TRBJ1-1,NA,NA,TRBV6-5,CASRLPGNTEAFF,TGTGCCAGCAGACTCCCCGGGAACACTGAAGCTTTCTTT
TRBJ1-4,NA,NA,TRBV7-9,CASSLGSSDTEKLFF,TGTGCCAGCAGCTTAGGGTCGTCGGATACTGAAAAACTGTTTTTT
TRBJ1-4,NA,TRBD1,TRBV19,CASSPLTGGAENEKLFF,TGTGCCAGTAGTCCGCTGACAGGGGGCGCCGAAAATGAAAAACTGTTTTTT
TRBJ2-1,NA,NA,TRBV7-6,CASSLVRERPNEQFF,TGTGCCAGCAGCTTAGTTCGGGAGCGCCCCAATGAGCAGTTCTTC
TRBJ2-2,NA,NA,TRBV7-2,CASSLIRASNTGELFF,TGTGCCAGCAGCTTAATTAGGGCCTCGAACACCGGGGAGCTGTTTTTT
TRBJ1-2,once,NA,TRBV28,CASSSTGLYYGYTF,TGTGCCAGCAGCTCAACAGGGCTCTACTATGGCTACACCTTC
TRBJ2-5,NA,NA,TRBV4-1,CASSQDPSGAETQYF,TGCGCCAGCAGCCAAGATCCCTCGGGGGCAGAGACCCAGTACTTC
TRBJ2-3,NA,NA,TRBV15,CATSPSRDTDTQYF,TGTGCCACCAGCCCCAGCCGGGACACAGATACGCAGTATTTT
TRBJ2-6,NA,NA,TRBV21-1,CASSKGAFRDRVPSGANVLTF,TGTGCCAGCAGCAAAGGGGCATTCCGGGACAGAGTCCCCTCTGGGGCCAACGTCCTGACTTTC
TRBJ1-2,once,NA,TRBV13,CASSFHRAGGYTF,TGTGCCAGCAGCTTCCACAGGGCTGGCGGCTACACCTTC
TRBJ2-5,NA,TRBD1,TRBV19,CATGRTGGPETQYF,TGTGCCACCGGGCGGACAGGGGGCCCGGAGACCCAGTACTTC
TRBJ2-1,once,NA,TRBV24-1,CATSDPGTNEQFF,TGTGCCACCAGTGATCCAGGGACAAATGAGCAGTTCTTC
TRBJ1-2,NA,TRBD1,TRBV27,CASTTGGNYGYTF,TGTGCCAGCACGACAGGGGGCAACTATGGCTACACCTTC
TRBJ2-5,NA,TRBD2,TRBV5-1,CASRLRELAGGIKETQYF,TGCGCCAGCAGACTCCGGGAACTAGCGGGAGGGATAAAAGAGACCCAGTACTTC
TRBJ1-1,NA,TRBD1,TRBV6-5,CASRQGAGGTEAFF,TGTGCCAGCAGGCAGGGGGCGGGGGGTACTGAAGCTTTCTTT
TRBJ2-1,NA,TRBD1,TRBV5-1,CASSLEGQAYNEQFF,TGCGCCAGCAGCTTGGAGGGACAGGCCTACAATGAGCAGTTCTTC
TRBJ2-6,NA,NA,TRBV4-1,CASSQMGGANVLTF,TGCGCCAGCAGCCAAATGGGAGGGGCCAACGTCCTGACTTTC
TRBJ2-1,once,NA,TRBV30,CAWGYGSYNEQFF,TGTGCCTGGGGCTATGGGTCCTACAATGAGCAGTTCTTC
TRBJ1-3,NA,TRBD1,TRBV13,CASSLGTGAGNTIYF,TGTGCCAGCAGCCTTGGGACAGGGGCTGGAAACACCATATATTTT
TRBJ1-1,NA,NA,TRBV12-5,CASGLVKREAAFF,TGTGCTAGTGGTTTGGTAAAAAGGGAGGCCGCTTTCTTT
TRBJ1-1,NA,NA,TRBV3-1/TRBV3-2,CASSLGPGGAFF,TGTGCCAGCAGCCTCGGCCCCGGGGGGGCTTTCTTT
TRBJ1-1,NA,NA,TRBV18,CASSPISNTEAFF,TGTGCCAGCTCACCGATATCGAACACTGAAGCTTTCTTT
TRBJ2-4,NA,TRBD2,TRBV14,CASSSRLAGGSKNIQYF,TGTGCCAGCAGCTCTCGTCTAGCGGGGGGGTCCAAAAACATTCAGTACTTC
TRBJ2-1,NA,TRBD2,TRBV19,CASKRERSYNEQFF,TGTGCCAGTAAGCGGGAGAGGTCCTACAATGAGCAGTTCTTC
TRBJ2-7,NA,NA,TRBV14,CASSRIARANYEQYF,TGTGCCAGCAGCCGGATAGCGAGGGCCAACTACGAGCAGTACTTC
TRBJ2-4,NA,TRBD1,TRBV5-6,CASSPRGGAAAKNIQYF,TGTGCCAGCAGCCCGCGAGGGGGCGCCGCGGCCAAAAACATTCAGTACTTC
TRBJ1-1,NA,NA,TRBV7-8,CASSLLATEAFF,TGTGCCAGCAGCCTGCTGGCCACTGAAGCTTTCTTT
TRBJ2-2,NA,NA,TRBV7-8,CASSLFPSPYGELFF,TGTGCCAGCAGCTTATTTCCTTCTCCGTACGGGGAGCTGTTTTTT
TRBJ1-5,NA,NA,TRBV3-1/TRBV3-2,CASSAGWGATGQPQHF,TGTGCCAGCAGCGCGGGTTGGGGGGCGACCGGTCAGCCCCAGCATTTT
TRBJ2-7,NA,NA,TRBV10-2,CASSDRQREQYF,TGCGCCAGCAGTGATCGGCAGAGGGAGCAGTACTTC
TRBJ1-1,NA,NA,TRBV24-1,CATSDPKRGTEAFF,TGTGCCACCAGTGACCCCAAGCGGGGCACTGAAGCTTTCTTT
TRBJ2-7,NA,TRBD2,TRBV2,CASSDLAGGPEQYF,TGTGCCAGCAGTGATTTGGCGGGAGGCCCCGAGCAGTACTTC
TRBJ2-3,once,NA,TRBV27,CASSLSVADTQYF,TGTGCCAGCAGTTTATCGGTGGCAGATACGCAGTATTTT
TRBJ1-1,NA,NA,TRBV11-2,CASSLVGVTEAFF,TGTGCCAGCAGCTTAGTCGGGGTTACTGAAGCTTTCTTT
TRBJ1-5,NA,TRBD1,TRBV28,CASSLTGTGSRLQPQHF,TGTGCCAGCAGTCTAACCGGGACAGGGTCCCGATTACAGCCCCAGCATTTT
TRBJ2-5,NA,NA,TRBV11-3,CASSGGVSEQETQYF,TGTGCCAGCAGCGGAGGTGTCAGCGAACAAGAGACCCAGTACTTC
TRBJ1-1,NA,NA,TRBV6-2/TRBV6-3,CASSYVGPEAFF,TGTGCCAGCAGTTACGTAGGACCCGAAGCTTTCTTT
TRBJ2-5,NA,NA,TRBV5-8,CASSLEPLRGTQYF,TGTGCCAGCAGCTTAGAACCGCTACGTGGGACCCAGTACTTC
TRBJ1-4,NA,NA,TRBV18,CASSPKGGGEKLFF,TGTGCCAGCTCACCGAAAGGGGGTGGTGAAAAACTGTTTTTT
TRBJ2-3,NA,NA,TRBV7-9,CASSLGKRFHTQYF,TGTGCCAGCAGCTTAGGGAAGCGGTTTCATACGCAGTATTTT
TRBJ1-5,NA,NA,TRBV25-1,CASSESQDSSNQPQHF,TGTGCCAGCAGTGAATCCCAGGATTCTAGCAATCAGCCCCAGCATTTT
TRBJ1-5,NA,NA,TRBV18,CASSPPPAGHNQPQHF,TGTGCCAGCTCACCACCTCCGGCAGGACACAATCAGCCCCAGCATTTT
TRBJ2-7,NA,TRBD2,TRBV19,CATLGRGDTSYEQYF,TGTGCCACGCTAGGCCGGGGGGATACTTCCTACGAGCAGTACTTC
TRBJ2-1,NA,TRBD2,TRBV7-6,CASSLSTSGSYNEQFF,TGTGCCAGCAGCTTAAGTACTAGCGGGAGTTACAATGAGCAGTTCTTC
TRBJ1-5,NA,NA,TRBV2,CASTRDRPGQPQHF,TGTGCCAGCACCCGAGACAGGCCGGGGCAGCCCCAGCATTTT
TRBJ2-1,NA,TRBD2,TRBV14,CASSRVGGGPNEQFF,TGTGCCAGCAGCCGGGTCGGCGGGGGGCCCAATGAGCAGTTCTTC
TRBJ1-6,NA,NA,TRBV12-5,CARDHPSSYNSPLHF,TGTGCTAGGGACCACCCGAGCTCCTATAATTCACCCCTCCACTTT
TRBJ1-1,NA,NA,TRBV14,CASSQVMGTSTGMNTEAFF,TGTGCCAGCAGCCAAGTAATGGGGACCTCAACTGGGATGAACACTGAAGCTTTCTTT